Each of the 25 T cell receptor beta chains below was sequenced from the same sample in a study of blood T cell repertoires in COVID-19. Here immunoSEQ multiplex PCR was the method, and the copy in TCRdb shows in-frame clones only, minus some. Among approximately 82,000 clones, around four fifths were seen once, and the ten largest hold over 15%. Sequencing was done on a sample of peripheral blood. These receptors were taken from a woman in her sixties with acute or convalescent COVID-19.

J is TRBJ1-5 and V is TRBV10-3, with TRBD1 identical over 8 bases. Germline V gene data show CDR1 as ENHRY and CDR2 as SYGVKD. The V and J ends lost 4 bases and 1 base, in that order; junction bases with no gene match: 3. This CDR3 is built from 15 residues. This CDR3 is CAISVTGASNQPQHF. The CDR3 DNA sequence: TGTGCCATCAGTGTGACAGGGGCGAGCAATCAGCCCCAGCATTTT.

This clone appeared a single time. This CDR3 is CASSDSSYGYTF. The DNA for the CDR3 is TGTGCCAGCAGCGACAGTTCCTATGGCTACACCTTC. V is TRBV28 and J is TRBJ1-2; possibly TRBD1 for D (5 bases). V gave up 6 bases and J gave up 4 bases, with 9 bases separating them. The CDR3 is made up of 12 amino acids. Germline loops: CDR1 MDHEN, CDR2 SYDVKM.

The chain employs TRBV5-1 and TRBJ1-2; 9 bases map to TRBD1. This CDR3 contains 14 residues. Germline lookup yields CDR1 SGHRS and CDR2 YFSETQ. V lost 0 bases and J lost 8; bases outside the gene matches: 5. CDR3 nucleotide sequence: TGCGCCAGCAGCTTGGACAGGGGGCGGGGAGGCTACACCTTC. The encoded protein is CASSLDRGRGGYTF.

This clone was observed at least ten times. CDR3 nucleotides: TGTGCCAGCAGCGGGAAGACAGGGGGTGACCTCTATGGCTACACCTTC. Residues: CASSGKTGGDLYGYTF. The rearrangement links TRBV9 to TRBJ1-2; 9 nucleotides agree with TRBD1. CDR1 is SGDLS and CDR2 is YYNGEE in the germline V gene. Trimming at V came to 3 bases and at J to 4 bases, leaving 10 bases not matched to a gene. There are 16 residues in the CDR3.

The V and J genes are TRBV3-1 (or the pseudogene TRBV3-2) and TRBJ1-3; the match to TRBD1 covers 7 bases. J gave up 7 bases and V 4 bases, and 7 bases lay outside the gene matches. The CDR3 runs 14 residues. Germline-derived CDR1 and CDR2 are LGHDT and YNNKEL (reference sequence). CDR3 sequence (DNA): TGTGCCAGCAGCCTGCAGGGGGTTGTTAACACCATATATTTT. Encoded protein: CASSLQGVVNTIYF.

The V gene is TRBV3-1 (or the pseudogene TRBV3-2), the J gene TRBJ1-1; D gene uncertain. V lost 1 base and J 0 bases, leaving 6 bases between the germline ends. CDR1 LGHDT and CDR2 YNNKEL come from the germline V gene (reference sequence). This CDR3 region has 14 residues. Here the CDR3 reads CASSQGPMNTEAFF. The CDR3 bases are TGTGCCAGCAGCCAAGGGCCAATGAACACTGAAGCTTTCTTT.

The rearrangement joins TRBV6-5 to TRBJ1-1, with a possible D match to TRBD1 (5 bases). CDR3 length: 13 residues. Germline V gives CDR1 MNHEY, CDR2 SVGAGI. Trimming took off 7 bases at V and 3 bases at J, with 12 bases between the two ends. The CDR3 sequence: CASKMEGYTEAFF. The CDR3 DNA is TGTGCCAGCAAAATGGAGGGGTACACTGAAGCTTTCTTT.

The chain links TRBV11-2 to TRBJ1-1; D gene unclear. Per the germline V gene, CDR1 is SGHAT and CDR2 is FQNNGV. V gave up 6 bases and J gave up 0 bases, with 17 bases separating them. This CDR3 comprises 16 residues. The CDR3 DNA is TGTGCCAGCAGTAGCGCGCGTGGACGTCTGAACACTGAAGCTTTCTTT. Translation gives CASSSARGRLNTEAFF.

The chain links TRBV12-3 or TRBV12-4 to TRBJ2-2; tentative D call: TRBD2 (5 bases). The V and J ends lost 6 bases and 4 bases respectively, with 9 bases between them. The CDR3 extends over 13 amino acids. CDR3 in DNA: TGTGCCAGCAGCCGTGAGGGCACCGGGGAGCTGTTTTTT. Residues: CASSREGTGELFF.

This chain links TRBV6-5 with TRBJ2-2, with TRBD2 matching 13 bases. Germline loops: CDR1 MNHEY, CDR2 SVGAGI. The CDR3 consists of 15 residues. J was trimmed by 6 bases and V by 6 bases; bases with no gene match: 4. The CDR3 spells CASSKTSGGSGELFF. CDR3 DNA sequence: TGTGCCAGCAGCAAGACTAGCGGGGGGTCCGGGGAGCTGTTTTTT.

The V and J genes are TRBV30 and TRBJ2-3, with D unclear. From germline, CDR1 is GTSNPN and CDR2 SVGIG (reference sequence). The length of the CDR3 is 13 residues. Trimming removed 4 bases at V and 0 bases at J, with 8 bases between. The DNA for the CDR3 is TGTGCCTGGAATGACGGGAGCACAGATACGCAGTATTTT. Its protein is CAWNDGSTDTQYF.

As to this clone: Other DNA sequences in this specimen translate into the identical CDR3. DNA for the CDR3: TGTGCCAGCAGTGAAGGACTAGATACAGATACGCAGTATTTT. It translates to CASSEGLDTDTQYF. The chain uses TRBV2 and TRBJ2-3; a possible D gene is TRBD2 (6 bases). CDR1 and CDR2 (germline): SNHLY, FYNNEI. The CDR3 is 14 residues long. V gave up 1 base and J gave up 3 bases, with 8 bases separating them.

This clone was counted a few times. The chain combines TRBV9 with TRBJ1-6, with a tentative D call TRBD1 (5 bases). Per the germline V gene, CDR1 is SGDLS and CDR2 is YYNGEE. The length of the CDR3 is 14 residues. Trimming cost V 6 bases and J 6 bases, with 13 bases left between them. The chain's CDR3 is CASTPGRANSPLHF. Here the CDR3 DNA reads TGTGCCAGCACCCCGGGCAGGGCTAATTCACCCCTCCACTTT.

J is TRBJ1-2 and V is TRBV4-3, with 12 bases that match TRBD1. V lost 1 base to trimming and J lost 6 bases; unmatched junction nucleotides: 3. The germline V gene encodes CDR1 LGHNA and CDR2 YSLEER. The CDR3 consists of 15 residues. The CDR3 here is CASSQAGTGGDGYTF. CDR3 nucleotide sequence: TGCGCCAGCAGCCAAGCCGGGACAGGGGGCGATGGCTACACCTTC.

The V call is TRBV6-5, the J call TRBJ1-1; D is unclear. The germline V gene encodes CDR1 MNHEY and CDR2 SVGAGI. The CDR3 sequence is 14 residues long. Deletions cut 0 bases from V and 7 bases from J, with 12 bases between. The CDR3 loop reads CASSYSILRGEAFF. CDR3 in DNA: TGTGCCAGCAGTTACTCGATTCTCCGGGGTGAAGCTTTCTTT.

This clone showed up just a few times. This chain uses TRBV11-2 with TRBJ2-5; 13 bases are a match to TRBD2. J gave up 0 bases and V 3 bases, and 4 bases lay outside the gene matches. The CDR3 sequence is 17 residues long. Germline lookup yields CDR1 SGHAT and CDR2 FQNNGV. CDR3: CASSLGLAGRYQETQYF. CDR3 nucleotides: TGTGCCAGCAGCTTGGGACTAGCGGGGAGGTACCAAGAGACCCAGTACTTC.

This clone has just a few counts. The genes are TRBV3-1 (or the pseudogene TRBV3-2) and TRBJ2-2; D is uncertain. V was shortened by 5 bases and J by 4 bases, with 14 bases between the two germline ends. The CDR3 runs to 15 residues. Per germline, CDR1 LGHDT and CDR2 YNNKEL (reference sequence). The DNA of the CDR3 is TGTGCCAGCAGCTACCTGTACAGAACCACCGGGGAGCTGTTTTTT. Translated, it gives CASSYLYRTTGELFF.

The chain couples TRBV9 to TRBJ1-1, with D unresolved. In germline, CDR1 is SGDLS, CDR2 YYNGEE. There are 14 residues in the CDR3. V lost 0 bases, J lost 1 base, and 7 bases lay in between. The CDR3 spells CASSVAGENTEAFF. CDR3 nucleotide sequence: TGTGCCAGCAGCGTAGCTGGAGAGAACACTGAAGCTTTCTTT.

The genes are TRBV30 and TRBJ2-2; unclear D gene. The CDR3 runs to 14 residues. Germline V gene sequence: CDR1 GTSNPN, CDR2 SVGIG (reference sequence). V lost 4 bases and J lost 2, with 11 bases in between. CDR3 nucleotide sequence: TGTGCCTGGACGATAAAGCCAAACACCGGGGAGCTGTTTTTT. This translates into CAWTIKPNTGELFF.

This clone showed up many times. The rearrangement uses TRBV5-1 and TRBJ2-5; TRBD1 might be the D (6 bases). V was trimmed by 0 bases and J by 1 base, leaving 13 bases between them. This CDR3 is 16 amino acids long. Looked up from germline, CDR1 is SGHRS and CDR2 is YFSETQ. The CDR3: CASSLASDRSQETQYF. The CDR3 DNA reads TGCGCCAGCAGCTTGGCCAGTGACAGGTCCCAAGAGACCCAGTACTTC.

The chain uses TRBV7-8 and TRBJ1-3, with 7 bases fitting TRBD1. The CDR3 contains 15 residues. V lost 0 bases, J lost 4 bases, and 3 bases stayed unmatched. CDR1 SGHVS and CDR2 FQNEAQ come from the germline V gene. The DNA of the CDR3 is TGTGCCAGCAGCTTAGCAGGGGGCGTGGGAAACACCATATATTTT. This encodes CASSLAGGVGNTIYF.

V and J are TRBV29-1 and TRBJ2-1; D possibly corresponds to TRBD2 (5 bases). Trimming took off 7 bases at V and 7 bases at J, with 8 bases between the two ends. Germline values: CDR1 SQVTM, CDR2 ANQGSEA. This CDR3 has 10 residues. The CDR3 coding sequence is TGCAGCGCACTAGGAAATGAGCAGTTCTTC. Amino acids: CSALGNEQFF.

CDR3 bases: TGTGCCAGCAGCTTAGGACGGGGGGACATTCAGTACTTC. Its protein product is CASSLGRGDIQYF. The chain is built from TRBV7-2 and TRBJ2-4; 7 bases map to TRBD2. CDR3 length: 13 amino acids. With 1 base clipped from V and 8 bases from J, the junction kept 2 bases outside the gene matches. Germline values: CDR1 SGHTA, CDR2 FQGNSA.

The chain recombines TRBV7-9 with TRBJ2-1, with TRBD2 matching over 10 bases. The CDR3 spans 15 residues. From germline, CDR1 is SEHNR and CDR2 FQNEAQ (reference sequence). V shed 6 bases, J shed 7 bases, and the junction held 9 bases outside the gene matches. The DNA of the CDR3 is TGTGCCAGCAGTCCCCGGGGAGCGGGAGGGAATGAGCAGTTCTTC. Translation gives CASSPRGAGGNEQFF.

This rearrangement joins TRBV6-6 to TRBJ2-2; D is perhaps TRBD2 (6 bases). The CDR3 is 16 amino acids. Germline-derived CDR1 and CDR2 are MNHNY and SVGAGI (reference sequence). V dropped 2 bases and J dropped 6 bases, with 16 bases sitting between them. The CDR3, as DNA: TGTGCCAGCAGTTACGGCCGGGGGTTTGGGTCCGGGGAGCTGTTTTTT. This gives the protein CASSYGRGFGSGELFF.